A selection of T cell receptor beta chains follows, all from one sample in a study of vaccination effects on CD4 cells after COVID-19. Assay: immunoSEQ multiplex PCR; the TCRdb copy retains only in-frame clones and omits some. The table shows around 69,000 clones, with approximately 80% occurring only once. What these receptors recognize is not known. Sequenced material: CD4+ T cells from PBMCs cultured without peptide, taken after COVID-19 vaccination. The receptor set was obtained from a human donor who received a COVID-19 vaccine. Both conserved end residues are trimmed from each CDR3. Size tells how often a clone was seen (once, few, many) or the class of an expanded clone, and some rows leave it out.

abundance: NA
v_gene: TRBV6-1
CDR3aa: ASSERTGNTGELF

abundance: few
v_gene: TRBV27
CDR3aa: ASSLGTGSYNEQF

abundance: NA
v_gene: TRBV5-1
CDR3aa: ASSIGEGAVGYT

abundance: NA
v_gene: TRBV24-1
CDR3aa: ATSPARGGTGELF

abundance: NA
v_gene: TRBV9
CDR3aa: ASSVEGTQY

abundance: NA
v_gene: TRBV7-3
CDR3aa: ASSLSRDPGNTIY

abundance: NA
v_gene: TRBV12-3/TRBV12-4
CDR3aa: ASSPLATGELF

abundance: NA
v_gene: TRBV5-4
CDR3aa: ASSFPGDRARANYGYT

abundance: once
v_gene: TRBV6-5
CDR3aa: ASSYSGNYGYT

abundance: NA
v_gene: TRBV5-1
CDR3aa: ASSRSRPADTQY

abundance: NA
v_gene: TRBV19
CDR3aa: ASSSQGLMDTQY

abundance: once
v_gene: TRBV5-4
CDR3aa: ASSRGVGEKLF

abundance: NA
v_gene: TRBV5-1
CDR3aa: ASSPAPPQETQY

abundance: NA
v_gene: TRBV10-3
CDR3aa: AISESGFTQY

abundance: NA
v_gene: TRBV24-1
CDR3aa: ATSDGGQWQY

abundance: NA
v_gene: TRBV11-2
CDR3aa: ASSSAAGGQINEQF

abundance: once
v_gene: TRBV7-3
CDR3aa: ASSLSGLAETQY

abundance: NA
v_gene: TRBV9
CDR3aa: ASSLAGAREETQY

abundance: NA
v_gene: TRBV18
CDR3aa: ASSPGAGALNTEAF

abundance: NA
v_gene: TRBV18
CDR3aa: ASSPPAITEAF

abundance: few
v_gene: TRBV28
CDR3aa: ASRQGVNTIY

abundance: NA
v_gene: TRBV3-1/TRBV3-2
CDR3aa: ASSRGPAGTDTQY

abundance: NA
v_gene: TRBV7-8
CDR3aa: ASSLKAGGPGGELF

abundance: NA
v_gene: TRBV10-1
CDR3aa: ASSEGRRTMNTEAF

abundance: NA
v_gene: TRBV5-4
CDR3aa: ASSFSYSDTQY

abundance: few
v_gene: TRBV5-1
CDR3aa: ASSGTRDTPYNEQF

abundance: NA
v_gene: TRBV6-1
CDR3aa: ASSELGVQPQH

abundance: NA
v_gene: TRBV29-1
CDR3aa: SVDRERFNEQF

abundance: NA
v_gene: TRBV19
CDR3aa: ASSRTGTPYNSPLH

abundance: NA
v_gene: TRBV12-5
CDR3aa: ASGPTTIGNQPQH

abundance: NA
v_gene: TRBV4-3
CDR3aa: ASSQAAASGTDTQY

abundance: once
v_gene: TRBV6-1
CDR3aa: ASSEFGGNNEQF

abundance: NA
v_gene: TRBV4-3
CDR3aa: ASSQTSTGLLGNEQF

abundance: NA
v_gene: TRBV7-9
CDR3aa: ASNSAGGTDTQY

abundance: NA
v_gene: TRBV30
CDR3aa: AWSRNTGELF

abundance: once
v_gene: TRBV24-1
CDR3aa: ATSDPGRGTGELF

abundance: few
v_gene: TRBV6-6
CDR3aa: ATRRWNSPLH

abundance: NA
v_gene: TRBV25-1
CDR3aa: ASSESAGGGGYT

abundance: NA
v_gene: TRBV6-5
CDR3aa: ASSSGGREQF

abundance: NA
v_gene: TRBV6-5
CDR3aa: ASSYGTGYSNQPQH

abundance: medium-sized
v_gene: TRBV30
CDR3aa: AWSPGTGRTYSNQPQH

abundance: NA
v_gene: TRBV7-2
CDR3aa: ASSLGRGYGYT

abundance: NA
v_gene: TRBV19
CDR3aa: ASSTQGGMNTEAF

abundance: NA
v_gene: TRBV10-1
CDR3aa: ASSPFRRDIQY

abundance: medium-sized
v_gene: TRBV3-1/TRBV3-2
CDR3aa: ASSSQGRNQPQH

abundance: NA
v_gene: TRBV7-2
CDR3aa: ASSLGGSGVWYGYT

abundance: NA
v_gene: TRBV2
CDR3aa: ASSDHGTGVKTQY

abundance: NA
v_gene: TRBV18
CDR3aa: ASSPYILGGADTQY

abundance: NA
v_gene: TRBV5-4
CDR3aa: ASSARTGINEKLF